This passage covers 30 T cell receptor beta chains from one sample sequenced in a study of PD-L1 blockade in urothelial cancer. TCRdb's copy holds only in-frame clones and misses some; the assay was immunoSEQ multiplex PCR. In the table there are about 43,000 clones, around 89% of which are singletons. Sequencing used PBMCs, obtained around atezolizumab (anti-PD-L1) treatment. All receptors come from a woman in her fifties or sixties with urothelial cancer.

V usage is TRBV28 and J usage is TRBJ1-1; D gene uncertain. The CDR3 consists of 10 residues. Per the germline V gene, CDR1 is MDHEN and CDR2 is SYDVKM. The V end was cut by 4 bases, the J end by 5 bases, with 2 bases between. CDR3 loop: CASSSTEAFF. DNA for the CDR3: TGTGCCAGCAGTTCGACTGAAGCTTTCTTT.

The count of this clone is one. The rearrangement joins TRBV5-1 to TRBJ2-5, with 9 bases lining up with TRBD1. The CDR3 is 15 residues long. J gave up 1 base and V 2 bases, and 3 bases lay outside the gene matches. Germline V gene lookup returns CDR1 SGHRS and CDR2 YFSETQ. The DNA of the CDR3 is TGCGCCAGCAGCTTAGGGGGACAGGGCCAAGAGACCCAGTACTTC. Its protein product is CASSLGGQGQETQYF.

The chain joins TRBV5-8 to TRBJ2-7, with a possible D match to TRBD1 (6 bases). The CDR3 sequence is 15 residues long. The germline V gene has CDR1 SGHTS and CDR2 YDEGEE. Between the trimmed V and J ends, which lost 4 bases and 6 bases, there was a span of 20 bases. The CDR3 spells CASSRQMTGFGEQYF. DNA for the CDR3: TGTGCCAGCAGCAGGCAAATGACAGGATTCGGCGAGCAGTACTTC.

V is TRBV4-3 and J is TRBJ2-5; D is possibly TRBD2 (5 bases). The CDR3 length is 15 residues. The ends were cut back, 0 bases at V and 5 bases at J, with 13 bases in the middle. Per germline, CDR1 LGHNA and CDR2 YSLEER. The CDR3: CASSQEVSRGETQYF. The CDR3 DNA reads TGCGCCAGCAGCCAAGAAGTCTCTAGAGGGGAGACCCAGTACTTC.

This chain connects TRBV5-1 to TRBJ2-5, with D maybe TRBD2 (6 bases). Germline V gene lookup returns CDR1 SGHRS and CDR2 YFSETQ. The CDR3 runs 14 residues. The germline V and J ends were trimmed by 4 bases and 4 bases, with 14 bases remaining between them. This chain's CDR3 is CASSPPAGRETQYF. The CDR3 bases are TGCGCCAGCAGCCCCCCCGCGGGGAGAGAGACCCAGTACTTC.

This chain uses TRBV18 with TRBJ2-1; 8 bases match TRBD1. Germline V gives CDR1 KGHSH, CDR2 LQKENI. J lost 4 bases, V lost 6 bases, and 8 bases had no gene match. This CDR3 spans 15 amino acids. The CDR3, as DNA: TGTGCCAGCTCCCCCGACAGGGGTTTGTACAATGAGCAGTTCTTC. Residues: CASSPDRGLYNEQFF.

J is TRBJ2-3 and V is TRBV5-1, with D perhaps TRBD2 (6 bases). This CDR3 is built from 14 residues. Germline CDR1 reads SGHRS; CDR2 reads YFSETQ. V was pared by 2 bases and J by 3 bases, with 10 bases between. The CDR3 DNA follows: TGCGCCAGCAGCTTCGGAGGGGAGACAGATACGCAGTATTTT. Protein product: CASSFGGETDTQYF.

The rearrangement links TRBV7-2 to TRBJ1-6; D is unclear. The CDR3 is 12 amino acids. In germline, CDR1 is SGHTA, CDR2 FQGNSA. Trimming removed 5 bases from V and 6 bases from J, with 5 bases in between. CDR3 residues: CASSAGNSPLHF. CDR3 coding DNA: TGTGCCAGCAGCGCGGGTAATTCACCCCTCCACTTT.

The J gene is TRBJ1-3, the V gene TRBV6-6, with 7 bases fitting TRBD1. V was clipped by 6 bases and J by 2 bases; unmatched bases: 7. Looked up from germline, CDR1 is MNHNY and CDR2 is SVGAGI (reference sequence). The CDR3 length is 15 residues. In nucleotides, the CDR3 is TGTGCCAGCAGGGCCACAGGGGATGCTGGAAACACCATATATTTT. Amino acid sequence: CASRATGDAGNTIYF.

The genes are TRBV19 and TRBJ1-3; D unclear. This CDR3 contains 13 residues. Germline values: CDR1 LNHDA, CDR2 SQIVND (reference sequence). The V gene lost 5 bases and the J gene lost 4 bases, with 9 bases spanning the gap. The CDR3 DNA reads as TGTGCCAGTAGTCAGGATCCAGGAAACACCATATATTTT. Protein sequence: CASSQDPGNTIYF.

This clone was observed a single time. V gene TRBV7-6 combines with J gene TRBJ2-1; 7 bases agree with TRBD1. The germline gives CDR1 SGHVS, CDR2 FNYEAQ. The V and J ends lost 4 bases and 4 bases, in that order; junction bases with no gene match: 13. The CDR3 covers 17 residues. As DNA, the CDR3 is TGTGCCAGCAGCTCCCGGGACAGAAGTTTTGGGTACAATGAGCAGTTCTTC. Protein product: CASSSRDRSFGYNEQFF.

CDR3 loop: CASSPIRGAQETQYF. The CDR3 DNA reads as TGTGCCAGCAGTCCCATCAGGGGAGCCCAAGAGACCCAGTACTTC. The V and J genes are TRBV28 and TRBJ2-5; tentatively, D is TRBD1 (6 bases). The germline V gene has CDR1 MDHEN and CDR2 SYDVKM. The CDR3 is made up of 15 amino acids. V dropped 5 bases and J dropped 1 base, with 14 bases sitting between them.

The chain links TRBV7-6 to TRBJ1-2, with D possibly being TRBD1 (6 bases). The ends were cut back, 3 bases at V and 5 bases at J, with 19 bases in the middle. Germline lookup yields CDR1 SGHVS and CDR2 FNYEAQ. The CDR3 has 16 residues. CDR3 sequence: CASSLGGGSVGYGYTF. The CDR3, as DNA: TGTGCCAGCAGCTTGGGGGGGGGCTCAGTCGGGTATGGCTACACCTTC.

This clone was seen just once. This chain uses TRBV11-2 with TRBJ2-6; 8 bases line up with TRBD2. With V trimmed by 6 bases and J by 3 bases, 16 bases remained unmatched. The CDR3 extends over 19 amino acids. From germline, CDR1 is SGHAT and CDR2 FQNNGV. Here the CDR3 DNA reads TGTGCCAGCAGTCCTGAGCGGGGGATTCATTTGGATGGGGCCAACGTCCTGACTTTC. Residues: CASSPERGIHLDGANVLTF.

V usage is TRBV5-6 and J usage is TRBJ2-5; TRBD2 agrees at 9 bases. The CDR3 spans 16 residues. Germline-derived CDR1 and CDR2 are SGHDT and YYEEEE. Unmatched junction bases numbered 4, after V lost 0 bases and J lost 1 base. Here the CDR3 reads CASSLVSGGLQETQYF. The CDR3 DNA reads as TGTGCCAGCAGCTTGGTTAGCGGGGGTCTCCAAGAGACCCAGTACTTC.

The rearrangement joins TRBV5-1 to TRBJ2-3, with D unresolved. With 1 base removed from V and 5 bases from J, the gap between germline ends came to 8 bases. This CDR3 is 13 amino acids long. The germline V gene encodes CDR1 SGHRS and CDR2 YFSETQ. CDR3 in DNA: TGCGCCAGCAGCTTGACAGCTCAAGATACGCAGTATTTT. It encodes CASSLTAQDTQYF.

The rearrangement uses TRBV21-1 and TRBJ2-1; whether TRBD2, the table's D call, matches the DNA was not checked. TRBV21-1 is a known pseudogene. The CDR3 has 16 residues. The CDR3 DNA reads as TGTGCCAGCAGCAAAGAGGGCAGGGTGACTAGGAATGAGCAGTTCTTC. Encoded protein: CASSKEGRVTRNEQFF.

V is TRBV18 and J is TRBJ2-7, with 8 bases matching TRBD2. The CDR3 is 15 amino acids. V shed 2 bases, J shed 3 bases, and the junction held 6 bases outside the gene matches. The V gene's germline CDR1 is KGHSH and CDR2 LQKENI. CDR3 DNA: TGTGCCAGCTCACCATCCAGCGGGAGAGACTACGAGCAGTACTTC. It yields the protein CASSPSSGRDYEQYF.

This clone was seen just once. The chain joins TRBV6-1 to TRBJ1-1; the match to TRBD1 covers 7 bases. The V gene's germline CDR1 is MNHNS and CDR2 SASEGT. There are 15 residues in the CDR3. J gave up 3 bases and V 4 bases, and 8 bases lay outside the gene matches. CDR3 residues: CASSARQGGDTEAFF. The CDR3 DNA follows: TGTGCCAGCAGTGCAAGACAGGGTGGGGACACTGAAGCTTTCTTT.

CDR3 sequence (DNA): TGTGCCAGCAGCGCTGGACAGAATCAGCCCCAGCATTTT. It yields the protein CASSAGQNQPQHF. This chain connects TRBV5-4 to TRBJ1-5, with D possibly being TRBD1 (6 bases). CDR3 length equals 13 residues. Germline CDR1 is SGHNT and CDR2 is YYREEE (reference sequence). Trimming cost V 4 bases and J 4 bases, with 9 bases left between them.

The chain joins TRBV7-2 to TRBJ1-2, with TRBD1 as a possible D gene (6 bases). This CDR3 is built from 14 residues. CDR1 is SGHTA and CDR2 is FQGNSA in the germline V gene. Trimming shortened V by 1 base and J by 5 bases, and 11 bases separated the two germline ends. The CDR3 DNA follows: TGTGCCAGCAGCTTAGTCGGGACATCTTATGGCTACACCTTC. This translates into CASSLVGTSYGYTF.

The V call is TRBV28, the J call TRBJ2-1; 8 bases align to TRBD2. The J segment lost 8 bases and the V segment lost 5 bases, leaving 14 bases of the junction unmatched. There are 16 residues in the CDR3. The V gene's germline CDR1 is MDHEN and CDR2 SYDVKM. The CDR3 protein is CASSPTGTRESDEQFF. CDR3 DNA sequence: TGTGCCAGCAGTCCCACCGGGACTAGAGAATCGGATGAGCAGTTCTTC.

This clone showed up just once. This chain uses TRBV6-6 with TRBJ1-2; TRBD1 is a possible D gene (5 bases). Germline V gene data show CDR1 as MNHNY and CDR2 as SVGAGI (reference sequence). CDR3 length equals 14 residues. The V end was cut by 8 bases, the J end by 8 bases, with 21 bases between. The CDR3 sequence is CASRMGGDPRGYTF. CDR3 nucleotide sequence: TGTGCCAGCCGGATGGGGGGGGACCCGCGCGGCTACACCTTC.

The CDR3 DNA follows: TGTGCCAGCAGGCCGGGACAGGGGTTTGGCGAGCAGTACTTC. This gives the protein CASRPGQGFGEQYF. The V and J genes are TRBV2 and TRBJ2-7; 10 bases align to TRBD1. With 6 bases clipped from V and 6 bases from J, the junction kept 8 bases outside the gene matches. This CDR3 spans 14 amino acids. Looked up from germline, CDR1 is SNHLY and CDR2 is FYNNEI.

This clone was seen only a few times. Other DNA sequences in the same sample also yield this CDR3. The chain recombines TRBV7-2 with TRBJ2-1, with 8 positions matching TRBD2. The CDR3 runs 14 residues. Trimming at V came to 2 bases and at J to 4 bases, leaving 1 base not matched to a gene. Germline-derived CDR1 and CDR2 are SGHTA and FQGNSA. Here the CDR3 DNA reads TGTGCCAGCAGCTTACGGGGGGGATACAATGAGCAGTTCTTC. It is translated as CASSLRGGYNEQFF.

This clone has a single count. The chain employs TRBV7-2 and TRBJ1-2; 9 nucleotides line up with TRBD1. Trimming removed 4 bases from V and 5 bases from J; junction bases left unmatched: 8. Germline V CDR1 and CDR2: SGHTA, FQGNSA. The CDR3 length is 15 residues. The CDR3 loop is CASSSRDRASYGYTF. In nucleotides, the CDR3 is TGTGCCAGCAGCTCCCGGGACAGGGCTTCTTATGGCTACACCTTC.

The chain links TRBV7-2 to TRBJ2-1; the D is unclear. The germline gives CDR1 SGHTA, CDR2 FQGNSA. There are 12 residues in the CDR3. The germline V and J ends were trimmed by 1 base and 10 bases, with 8 bases remaining between them. The CDR3 region has the DNA TGTGCCAGCAGCTTAGGCCCGAGGGAGCAGTTCTTC. It encodes CASSLGPREQFF. Variable domain in full (rest from reference TRBV7-2 and TRBJ2-1): GAGVSQSPSNKVTEKGKDVELRCDPISGHTALYWYRQSLGQGLEFLIYFQGNSAPDKSGLPSDRFSAERTGGSVSTLTIQRTQQEDSAVYLCASSLGPREQFFGPGTRLTVL.

The gene calls are TRBV9 and TRBJ2-5; TRBD2 matches 8 bases. V lost 3 bases and J lost 10; bases outside the gene matches: 11. Germline loops: CDR1 SGDLS, CDR2 YYNGEE. This CDR3 is 14 amino acids long. The CDR3 region is CASSAPTSGGGQYF. Here the CDR3 DNA reads TGTGCCAGCAGCGCCCCAACTAGCGGAGGGGGCCAGTACTTC.

V and J are TRBV7-9 and TRBJ1-2, with 7 bases fitting TRBD1. CDR3 length equals 16 residues. J lost 2 bases, V lost 3 bases, and 9 bases had no gene match. Looked up from germline, CDR1 is SEHNR and CDR2 is FQNEAQ (reference sequence). In nucleotides, the CDR3 is TGTGCCAGCAGCTTGGTTCCGACAGGGACGAACTATGGCTACACCTTC. Amino acids: CASSLVPTGTNYGYTF.

V gene TRBV18 combines with J gene TRBJ1-1, with D possibly being TRBD1 (5 bases). This CDR3 contains 16 residues. V was shortened by 3 bases and J by 0 bases, with 14 bases between the two germline ends. Germline V gene data show CDR1 as KGHSH and CDR2 as LQKENI. The CDR3 spells CASSPTRGGMNTEAFF. The CDR3 bases are TGTGCCAGCTCACCCACCCGGGGGGGGATGAACACTGAAGCTTTCTTT.